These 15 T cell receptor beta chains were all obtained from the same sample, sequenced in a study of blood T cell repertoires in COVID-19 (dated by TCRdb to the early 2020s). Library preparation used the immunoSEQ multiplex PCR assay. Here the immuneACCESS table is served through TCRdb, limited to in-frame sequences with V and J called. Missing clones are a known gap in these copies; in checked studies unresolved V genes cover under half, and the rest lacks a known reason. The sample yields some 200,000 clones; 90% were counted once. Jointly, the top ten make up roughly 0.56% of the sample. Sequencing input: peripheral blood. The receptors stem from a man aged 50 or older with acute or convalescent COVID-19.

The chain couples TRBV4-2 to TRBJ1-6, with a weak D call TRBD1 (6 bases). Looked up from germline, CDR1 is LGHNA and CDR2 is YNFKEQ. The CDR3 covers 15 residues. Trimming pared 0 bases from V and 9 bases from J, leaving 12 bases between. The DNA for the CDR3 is TGTGCCAGCAGCCAAGACCGGGACAATGGTTCACCCCTCCACTTT. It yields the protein CASSQDRDNGSPLHF.

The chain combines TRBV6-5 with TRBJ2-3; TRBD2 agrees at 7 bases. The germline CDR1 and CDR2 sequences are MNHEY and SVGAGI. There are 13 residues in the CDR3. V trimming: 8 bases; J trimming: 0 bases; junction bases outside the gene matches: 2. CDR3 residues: CASQRGSTDTQYF. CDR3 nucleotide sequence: TGTGCCAGCCAGCGGGGAAGCACAGATACGCAGTATTTT.

CDR3 sequence (DNA): TGTGCCAGCAGCCGGCCAGGGGGCGGGGGCACAGATACGCAGTATTTT. It is translated as CASSRPGGGGTDTQYF. The gene calls are TRBV7-9 and TRBJ2-3; TRBD1 agrees at 8 bases. V dropped 5 bases and J dropped 1; count of bases not matched to a gene: 8. CDR1 is SEHNR, CDR2 FQNEAQ, per germline (reference sequence). CDR3 length: 16 residues.

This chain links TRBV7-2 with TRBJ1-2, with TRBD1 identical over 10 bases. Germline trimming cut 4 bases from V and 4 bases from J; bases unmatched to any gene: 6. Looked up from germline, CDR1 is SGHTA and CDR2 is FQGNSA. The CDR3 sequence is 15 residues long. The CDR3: CASSYDRGRTYGYTF. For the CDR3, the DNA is TGTGCCAGCAGCTACGACAGGGGGCGCACCTATGGCTACACCTTC.

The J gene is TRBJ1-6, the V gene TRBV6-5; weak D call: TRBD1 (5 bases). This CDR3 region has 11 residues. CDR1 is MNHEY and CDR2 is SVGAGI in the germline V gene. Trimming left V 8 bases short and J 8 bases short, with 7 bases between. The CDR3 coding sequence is TGTGCCAGCCAGGGCCATTCACCCCTCCACTTT. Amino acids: CASQGHSPLHF.

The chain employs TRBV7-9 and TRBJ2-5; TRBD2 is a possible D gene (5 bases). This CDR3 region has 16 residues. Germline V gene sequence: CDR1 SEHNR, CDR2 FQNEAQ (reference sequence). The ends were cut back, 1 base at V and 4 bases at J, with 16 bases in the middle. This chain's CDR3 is CASSLGVDGSGETQYF. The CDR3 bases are TGTGCCAGCAGCTTAGGGGTGGATGGGAGTGGAGAGACCCAGTACTTC.

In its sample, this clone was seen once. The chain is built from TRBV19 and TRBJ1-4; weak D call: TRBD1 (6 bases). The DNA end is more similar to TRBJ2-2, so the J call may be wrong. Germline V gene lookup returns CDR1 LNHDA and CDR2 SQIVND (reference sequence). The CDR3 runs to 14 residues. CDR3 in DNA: TGTGCCAGTAGTCCTCAATCGACAGGATTGGAGCTGTTTTTT. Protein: CASSPQSTGLELFF.

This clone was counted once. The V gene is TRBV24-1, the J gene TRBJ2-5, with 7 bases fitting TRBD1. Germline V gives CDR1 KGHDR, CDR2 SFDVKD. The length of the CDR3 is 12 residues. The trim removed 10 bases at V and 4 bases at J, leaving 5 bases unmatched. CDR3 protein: CATAGTVETQYF. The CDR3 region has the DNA TGTGCCACAGCCGGGACAGTAGAGACCCAGTACTTC.

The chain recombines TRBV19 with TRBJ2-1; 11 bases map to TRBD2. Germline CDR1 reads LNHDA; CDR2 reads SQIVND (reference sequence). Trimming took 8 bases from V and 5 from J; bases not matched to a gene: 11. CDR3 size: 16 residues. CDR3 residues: CASGNRGTSGHNEQFF. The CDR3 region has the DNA TGTGCCAGTGGAAACAGGGGGACTAGCGGACACAATGAGCAGTTCTTC.

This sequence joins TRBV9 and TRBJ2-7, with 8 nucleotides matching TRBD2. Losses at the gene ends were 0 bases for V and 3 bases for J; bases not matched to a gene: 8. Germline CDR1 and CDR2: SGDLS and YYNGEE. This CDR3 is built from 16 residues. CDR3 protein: CASSVGSGGPNYEQYF. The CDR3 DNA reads TGTGCCAGCAGCGTAGGTTCGGGAGGGCCCAACTACGAGCAGTACTTC.

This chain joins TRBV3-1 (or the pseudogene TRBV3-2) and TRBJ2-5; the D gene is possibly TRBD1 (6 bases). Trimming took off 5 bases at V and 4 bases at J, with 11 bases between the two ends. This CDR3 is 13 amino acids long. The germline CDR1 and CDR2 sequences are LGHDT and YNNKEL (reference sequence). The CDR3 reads CASSTRGGETQYF. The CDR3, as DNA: TGTGCCAGCAGCACCAGGGGTGGAGAGACCCAGTACTTC.

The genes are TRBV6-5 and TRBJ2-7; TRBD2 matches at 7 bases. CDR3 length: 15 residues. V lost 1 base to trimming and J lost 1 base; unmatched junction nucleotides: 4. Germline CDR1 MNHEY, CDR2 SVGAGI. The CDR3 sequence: CASSYWEAGSYEQYF. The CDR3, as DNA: TGTGCCAGCAGTTACTGGGAAGCGGGGTCCTACGAGCAGTACTTC.

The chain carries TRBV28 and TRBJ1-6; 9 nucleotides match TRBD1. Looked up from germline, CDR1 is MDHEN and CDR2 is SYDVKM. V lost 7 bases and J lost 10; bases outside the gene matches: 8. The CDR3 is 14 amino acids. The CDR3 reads CASTGWTGASPLHF. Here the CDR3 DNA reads TGTGCCAGCACGGGTTGGACAGGGGCCTCACCCCTCCACTTT.

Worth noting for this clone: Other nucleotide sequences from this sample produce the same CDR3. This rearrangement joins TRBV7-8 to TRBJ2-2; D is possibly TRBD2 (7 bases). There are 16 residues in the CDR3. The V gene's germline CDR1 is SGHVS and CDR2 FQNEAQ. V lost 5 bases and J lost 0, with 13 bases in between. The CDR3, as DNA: TGTGCCAGCAGCCTTAGGGGGGGACCGAACACCGGGGAGCTGTTTTTT. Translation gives CASSLRGGPNTGELFF.

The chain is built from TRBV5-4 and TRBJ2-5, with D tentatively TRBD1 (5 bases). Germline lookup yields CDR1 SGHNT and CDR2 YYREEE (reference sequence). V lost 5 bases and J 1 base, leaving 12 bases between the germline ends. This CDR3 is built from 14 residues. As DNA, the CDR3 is TGTGCCAGCAGTAAAGGGCAGGGCCAAGAGACCCAGTACTTC. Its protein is CASSKGQGQETQYF.